This record looks at one T cell receptor (beta chain) sequence and its context. This table comes from immunoSEQ multiplex PCR, and its TCRdb copy is limited to in-frame clones, with some not included. The sample carries about 60,000 clones, more than 80% recorded once. The CDR3 totals 16 residues. V dropped 6 bases and J dropped 1; count of bases not matched to a gene: 9. Germline CDR1 and CDR2: SGHAT and FQNNGV. The sample is drawn from a study of blood T cell repertoires in COVID-19. Study overall: PBMCs, B-cell-depleted T cells, or T cells provided the cDNA or gDNA that made up the material.

The sequence was collected from a human donor in a cohort sampled during active COVID-19. The V and J genes are TRBV11-2 and TRBJ2-3; 8 bases match TRBD2. Sequenced: peripheral blood. The CDR3, as DNA: TGTGCCAGCAGTACTACCGGGACTAGAGGCACAGATACGCAGTATTTT. This gives the protein CASSTTGTRGTDTQYF.